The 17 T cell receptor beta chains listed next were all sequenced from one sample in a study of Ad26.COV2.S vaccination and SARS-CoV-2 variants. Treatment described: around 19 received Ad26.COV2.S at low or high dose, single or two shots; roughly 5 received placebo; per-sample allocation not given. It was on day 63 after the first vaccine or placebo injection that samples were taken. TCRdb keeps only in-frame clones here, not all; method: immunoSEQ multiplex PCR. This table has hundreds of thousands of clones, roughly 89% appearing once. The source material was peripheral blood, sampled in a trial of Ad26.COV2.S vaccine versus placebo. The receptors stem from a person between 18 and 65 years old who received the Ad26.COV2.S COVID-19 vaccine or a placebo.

The CDR3 here is CASSLYWQETQYF. In DNA form, the CDR3 reads TGTGCCAGCAGCCTATACTGGCAAGAGACCCAGTACTTC. The chain links TRBV7-2 to TRBJ2-5; D gene uncertain. The germline CDR1 and CDR2 sequences are SGHTA and FQGNSA. V was pared by 5 bases and J by 2 bases, with 9 bases between. This CDR3 is built from 13 residues.

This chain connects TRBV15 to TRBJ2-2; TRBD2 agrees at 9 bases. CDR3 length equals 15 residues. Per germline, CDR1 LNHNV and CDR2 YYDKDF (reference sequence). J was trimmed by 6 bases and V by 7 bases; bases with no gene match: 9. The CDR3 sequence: CATTEGGRGSGELFF. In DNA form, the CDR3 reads TGTGCCACCACGGAGGGCGGGAGGGGTTCCGGGGAGCTGTTTTTT.

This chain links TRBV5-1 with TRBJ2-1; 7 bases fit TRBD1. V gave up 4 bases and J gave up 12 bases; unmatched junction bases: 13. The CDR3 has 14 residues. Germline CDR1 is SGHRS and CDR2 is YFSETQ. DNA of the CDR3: TGCGCCAGCAGCGTAGGGACAGCCGGAGGTGTGCAGTTCTTC. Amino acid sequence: CASSVGTAGGVQFF.

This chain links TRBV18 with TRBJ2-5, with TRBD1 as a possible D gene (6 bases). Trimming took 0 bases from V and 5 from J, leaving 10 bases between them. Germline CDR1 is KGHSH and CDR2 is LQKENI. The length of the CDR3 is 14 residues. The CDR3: CASSPPYREETQYF. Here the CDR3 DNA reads TGTGCCAGCTCACCACCGTACAGGGAGGAGACCCAGTACTTC. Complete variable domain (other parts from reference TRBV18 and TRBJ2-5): NAGVMQNPRHLVRRRGQEARLRCSPMKGHSHVYWYRQLPEEGLKFMVYLQKENIIDESGMPKERFSAEFPKEGPSILRIQQVVRGDSAAYFCASSPPYREETQYFGPGTRLLVL.

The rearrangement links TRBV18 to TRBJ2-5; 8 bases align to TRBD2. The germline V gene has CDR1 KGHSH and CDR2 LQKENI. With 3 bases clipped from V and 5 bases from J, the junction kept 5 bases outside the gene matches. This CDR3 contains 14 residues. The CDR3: CASSPPAGVETQYF. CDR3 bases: TGTGCCAGCTCACCCCCAGCGGGAGTGGAGACCCAGTACTTC.

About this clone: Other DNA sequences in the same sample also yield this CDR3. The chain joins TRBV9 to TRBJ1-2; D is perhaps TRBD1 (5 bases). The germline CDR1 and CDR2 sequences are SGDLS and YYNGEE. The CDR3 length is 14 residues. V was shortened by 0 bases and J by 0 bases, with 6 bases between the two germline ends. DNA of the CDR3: TGTGCCAGCAGCGTAGTAGGGGCTAACTATGGCTACACCTTC. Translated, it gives CASSVVGANYGYTF.

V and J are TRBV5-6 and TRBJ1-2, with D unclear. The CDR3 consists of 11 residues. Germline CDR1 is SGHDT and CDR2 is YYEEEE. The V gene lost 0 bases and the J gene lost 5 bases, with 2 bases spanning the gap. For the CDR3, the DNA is TGTGCCAGCAGCTTGGGGTATGGCTACACCTTC. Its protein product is CASSLGYGYTF. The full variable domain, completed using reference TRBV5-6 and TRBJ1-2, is DAGVTQSPTHLIKTRGQQVTLRCSPKSGHDTVSWYQQALGQGPQFIFQYYEEEERQRGNFPDRFSGHQFPNYSSELNVNALLLGDSALYLCASSLGYGYTFGSGTRLTVV.

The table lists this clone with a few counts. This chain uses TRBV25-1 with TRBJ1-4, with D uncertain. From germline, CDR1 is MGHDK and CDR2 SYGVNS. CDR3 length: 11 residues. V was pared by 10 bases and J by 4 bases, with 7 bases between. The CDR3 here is CATENNEKLFF. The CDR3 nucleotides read TGTGCCACCGAGAATAATGAAAAACTGTTTTTT.

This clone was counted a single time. CDR3 residues: CASSYGFAPNTIYF. The CDR3 DNA is TGTGCCAGCAGTTACGGTTTTGCGCCCAACACCATATATTTT. V usage is TRBV6-5 and J usage is TRBJ1-3; D not resolved. Germline CDR1 reads MNHEY; CDR2 reads SVGAGI. The CDR3 consists of 14 residues. The V gene lost 2 bases and the J gene lost 7 bases, with 12 bases spanning the gap.

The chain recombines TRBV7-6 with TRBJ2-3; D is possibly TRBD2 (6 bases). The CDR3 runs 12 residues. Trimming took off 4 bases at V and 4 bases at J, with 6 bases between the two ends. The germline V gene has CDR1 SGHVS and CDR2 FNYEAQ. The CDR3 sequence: CASSSGADTQYF. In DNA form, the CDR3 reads TGTGCCAGCAGCTCGGGGGCAGATACGCAGTATTTT.

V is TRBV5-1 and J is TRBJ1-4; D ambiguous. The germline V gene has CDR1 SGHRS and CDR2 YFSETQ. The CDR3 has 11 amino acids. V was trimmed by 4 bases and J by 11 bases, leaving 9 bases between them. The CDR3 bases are TGCGCCAGCAGCCGGGATGGGAAACTGTTTTTT. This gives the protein CASSRDGKLFF.

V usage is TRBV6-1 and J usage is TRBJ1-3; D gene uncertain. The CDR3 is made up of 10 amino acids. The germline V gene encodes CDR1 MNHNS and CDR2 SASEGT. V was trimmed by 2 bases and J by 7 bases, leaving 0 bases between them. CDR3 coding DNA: TGTGCCAGCAGTGAAAACACCATATATTTT. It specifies CASSENTIYF.

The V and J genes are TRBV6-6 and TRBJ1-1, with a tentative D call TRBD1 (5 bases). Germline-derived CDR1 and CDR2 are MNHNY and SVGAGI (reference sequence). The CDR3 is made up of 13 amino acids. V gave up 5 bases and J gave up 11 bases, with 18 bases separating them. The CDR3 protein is CASSDLIGVGAFF. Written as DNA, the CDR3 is TGTGCCAGCAGTGACTTGATAGGGGTTGGGGCTTTCTTT.

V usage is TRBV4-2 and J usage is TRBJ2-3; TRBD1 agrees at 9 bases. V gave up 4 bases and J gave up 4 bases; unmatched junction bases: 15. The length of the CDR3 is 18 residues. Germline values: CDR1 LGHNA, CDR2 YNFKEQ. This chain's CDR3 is CASSRGDVGQGGSDTQYF. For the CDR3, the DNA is TGTGCCAGCAGCCGAGGGGATGTGGGACAGGGTGGGTCAGATACGCAGTATTTT.

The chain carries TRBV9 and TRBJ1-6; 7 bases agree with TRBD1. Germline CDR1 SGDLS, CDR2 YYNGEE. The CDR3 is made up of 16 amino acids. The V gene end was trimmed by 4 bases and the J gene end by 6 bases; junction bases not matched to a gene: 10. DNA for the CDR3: TGTGCCAGCAGCACGACGTCAGGGGGTGGTAATTCACCCCTCCACTTT. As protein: CASSTTSGGGNSPLHF.

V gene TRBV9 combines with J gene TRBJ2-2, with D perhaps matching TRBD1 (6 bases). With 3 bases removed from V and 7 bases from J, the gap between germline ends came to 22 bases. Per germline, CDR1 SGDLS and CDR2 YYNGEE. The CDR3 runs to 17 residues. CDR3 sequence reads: CASSGRLQGPEVGELFF. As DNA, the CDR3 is TGTGCCAGCAGCGGAAGACTCCAGGGGCCCGAGGTCGGGGAGCTGTTTTTT.

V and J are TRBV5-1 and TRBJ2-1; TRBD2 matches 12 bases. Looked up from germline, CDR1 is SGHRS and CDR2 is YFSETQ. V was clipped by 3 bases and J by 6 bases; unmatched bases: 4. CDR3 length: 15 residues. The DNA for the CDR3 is TGCGCCAGCAGCTGGACTAGCGGGGCCAGCAATGAGCAGTTCTTC. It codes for CASSWTSGASNEQFF. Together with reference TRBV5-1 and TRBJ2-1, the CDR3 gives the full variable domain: KAGVTQTPRYLIKTRGQQVTLSCSPISGHRSVSWYQQTPGQGLQFLFEYFSETQRNKGNFPGRFSGRQFSNSRSEMNVSTLELGDSALYLCASSWTSGASNEQFFGPGTRLTVL.